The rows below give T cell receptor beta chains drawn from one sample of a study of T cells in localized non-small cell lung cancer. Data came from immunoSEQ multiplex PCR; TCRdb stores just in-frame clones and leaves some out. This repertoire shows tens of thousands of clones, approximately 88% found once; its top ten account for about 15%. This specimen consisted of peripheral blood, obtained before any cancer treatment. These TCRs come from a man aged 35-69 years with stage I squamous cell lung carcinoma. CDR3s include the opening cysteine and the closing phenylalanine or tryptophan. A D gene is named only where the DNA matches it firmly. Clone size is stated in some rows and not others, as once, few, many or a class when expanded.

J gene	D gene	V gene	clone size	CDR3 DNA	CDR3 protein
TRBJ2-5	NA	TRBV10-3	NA	TGTGCCATCAGTGATCCGGCGACGGGGAAGGGGGGGGAGACCCAGTACTTC	CAISDPATGKGGETQYF
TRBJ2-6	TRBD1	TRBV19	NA	TGTGCCAGTAGTAGAGGCACAGGGGCCTACTCTGGGGCCAACGTCCTGACTTTC	CASSRGTGAYSGANVLTF
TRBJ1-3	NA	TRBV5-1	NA	TGCGCCAGCAGCCCCTCCCTAGGGACGGACACCATATATTTT	CASSPSLGTDTIYF
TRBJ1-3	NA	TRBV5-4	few	TGTGCCAGCAGCGTTCAGGGCTCTGGAAACACCATATATTTT	CASSVQGSGNTIYF
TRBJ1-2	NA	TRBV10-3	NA	TGTGCCATCAGTGAGTCAGTTGGTAGGGGAGCACGGTATGGCTACACCTTC	CAISESVGRGARYGYTF
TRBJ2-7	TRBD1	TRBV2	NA	TGTGCCAGCTCCATGGACAGGGACTACGAGCAGTACTTC	CASSMDRDYEQYF
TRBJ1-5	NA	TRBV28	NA	TGTGCCAGCAGTCTTACAATAGGGAATCAGCCCCAGCATTTT	CASSLTIGNQPQHF
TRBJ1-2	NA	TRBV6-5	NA	TGTGCCAGCAGCATCGCCGAGAAGATGAGCTACACCTTC	CASSIAEKMSYTF
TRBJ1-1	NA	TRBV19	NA	TGTGCCAGTAGTATAAGGGCAGCCTCGGACACTGAAGCTTTCTTT	CASSIRAASDTEAFF
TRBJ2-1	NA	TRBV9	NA	TGTGCCAGCGGCGAGGACCCGAGCGGTGAGCAGTTCTTC	CASGEDPSGEQFF
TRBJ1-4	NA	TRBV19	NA	TGTGCCAGTAGTATGAGGGAGGGAGGAAAACTGTTTTTT	CASSMREGGKLFF
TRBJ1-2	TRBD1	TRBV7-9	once	TGTGCCAGCAGCTTAGGAGGGGGCGCGGGGTTCGGCTACACCTTC	CASSLGGGAGFGYTF
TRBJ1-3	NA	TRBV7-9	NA	TGTGCCAGCAGCCGGACATTAACTGGAAACACCATATATTTT	CASSRTLTGNTIYF
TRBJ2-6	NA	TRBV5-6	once	TGTGCCAGCAGCCGGACATTCCTCTCTGGGGCCAACGTCCTGACTTTC	CASSRTFLSGANVLTF
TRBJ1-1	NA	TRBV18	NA	TGTGCCAGCTCATCGGACCGCGGTAAGACTGAAGCTTTCTTT	CASSSDRGKTEAFF
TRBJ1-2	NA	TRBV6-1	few	TGTGCCAGTCTACAACACCATAACTATGGCTACACCTTC	CASLQHHNYGYTF
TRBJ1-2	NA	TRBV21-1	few	TGTGCCAGCAAGACAGGGGGCTATGGCTACACCTTC	CASKTGGYGYTF
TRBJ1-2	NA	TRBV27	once	TGTGCCAGCAGTCCCTTCCTCCTCTCTAACTATGGCTACACCTTC	CASSPFLLSNYGYTF
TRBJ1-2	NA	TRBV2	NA	TGTGCCAGCAGTCGAATCGGATATAATGGCTACACCTTC	CASSRIGYNGYTF
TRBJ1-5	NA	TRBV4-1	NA	TGCGCCAGCAGCCAAGACAGCTATAGCAATCAGCCCCAGCATTTT	CASSQDSYSNQPQHF
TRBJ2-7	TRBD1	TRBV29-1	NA	TGCAGCGTGGGCGGGGGGACAGGGGCTGACGAGCAGTACTTC	CSVGGGTGADEQYF
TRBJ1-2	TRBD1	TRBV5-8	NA	TGTGCCAGCAGCTTCGGGACAGCGGAACACTATGGCTACACCTTC	CASSFGTAEHYGYTF
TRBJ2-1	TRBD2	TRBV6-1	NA	TGTGCCAGTGCTACTAGCGGGGGTCTCCATGAGCAGTTCTTC	CASATSGGLHEQFF
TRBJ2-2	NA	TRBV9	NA	TGTGCCAGCACCAAATGGGCCATCCTGAACACCGGGGAGCTGTTTTTT	CASTKWAILNTGELFF
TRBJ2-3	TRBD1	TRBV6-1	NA	TGTGCCAGCATGCCGTCGGACAGGCGAACAGATACGCAGTATTTT	CASMPSDRRTDTQYF
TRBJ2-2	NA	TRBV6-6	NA	TGTGCCAGCAGTTACTACAGGGACACCGGGGAGCTGTTTTTT	CASSYYRDTGELFF
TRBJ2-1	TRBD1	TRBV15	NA	TGTGCCACCAGCAAGGACAGGGCATCCTACAATGAGCAGTTCTTC	CATSKDRASYNEQFF
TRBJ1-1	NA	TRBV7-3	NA	TGTGCCAGCAGCCAGGGGAGGGGTGGCACTGAAGCTTTCTTT	CASSQGRGGTEAFF
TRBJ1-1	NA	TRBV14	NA	TGTGCCAGCAGCCCTCAGGCAATGAACACTGAAGCTTTCTTT	CASSPQAMNTEAFF
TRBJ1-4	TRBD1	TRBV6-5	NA	TGTGCCAGCAGTTATGGGGGAGGGGACAGGAATGAAAAACTGTTTTTT	CASSYGGGDRNEKLFF
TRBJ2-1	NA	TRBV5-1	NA	TGCGCCAGCAGCTTGGTAGTAGGCCGTGGCTCCTACAATGAGCAGTTCTTC	CASSLVVGRGSYNEQFF
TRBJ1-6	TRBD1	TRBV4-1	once	TGCGCCAGCAGCCAACAACCGGGGGGACAGGGGGTAAGCTATAATTCACCCCTCCACTTT	CASSQQPGGQGVSYNSPLHF
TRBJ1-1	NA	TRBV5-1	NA	TGCGCCAGCAGCATTGGAAGCGTAGGGGCTTTCTTT	CASSIGSVGAFF
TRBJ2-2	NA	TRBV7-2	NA	TGTGCCAGCAGCCTTGGCCAGCGTACCGGGGAGCTGTTTTTT	CASSLGQRTGELFF
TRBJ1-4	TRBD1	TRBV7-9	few	TGTGCCAGCAGCTTGGGGGTGACAGGGTTGGGTGAAAAACTGTTTTTT	CASSLGVTGLGEKLFF
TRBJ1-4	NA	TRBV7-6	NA	TGTGCCAGCAGCTTAGCGCAGAGTGTTGGAGAAAAACTGTTTTTT	CASSLAQSVGEKLFF
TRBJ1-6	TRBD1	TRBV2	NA	TGTGCCAGCAGCGCCGGCCAGGGGGCCTCTTCACCCCTCCACTTT	CASSAGQGASSPLHF
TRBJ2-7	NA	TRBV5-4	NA	TGTGCCAGCAGCTTGGCAGGGGTTCCCTACGAGCAGTACTTC	CASSLAGVPYEQYF
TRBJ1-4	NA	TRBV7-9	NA	TGTGCCAGCAGGGCGGGCGCCGATAATGAAAAACTGTTTTTT	CASRAGADNEKLFF
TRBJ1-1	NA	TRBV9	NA	TGTGCCAGCAGCTATGCGGGACATTTGAACACTGAAGCTTTCTTT	CASSYAGHLNTEAFF
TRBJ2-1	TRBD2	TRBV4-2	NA	TGTGCCAGCAGCCCAACTAGCGGGGGGGCCTACAATGAGCAGTTCTTC	CASSPTSGGAYNEQFF
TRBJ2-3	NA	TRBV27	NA	TGTGCCAGCAGTCTCCCCGGAGGGAACCTACATACGCAGTATTTT	CASSLPGGNLHTQYF
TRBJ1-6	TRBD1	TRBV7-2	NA	TGTGCCAGCAGCTCCTCCGGGACAGGTGGGGTAACCCTCCACTTT	CASSSSGTGGVTLHF
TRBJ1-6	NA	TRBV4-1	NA	TGCGCCAGCAGCCAAGATACAGCTAGCTCCTATAATTCACCCCTCCACTTT	CASSQDTASSYNSPLHF
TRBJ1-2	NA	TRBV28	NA	TGTGCCAGCAGTTCCGCAGGGAGCGGCTACACCTTC	CASSSAGSGYTF
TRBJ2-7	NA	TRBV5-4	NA	TGTGCCAGCAGCTCGGGCTATAACATACGCGAGCAGTACTTC	CASSSGYNIREQYF